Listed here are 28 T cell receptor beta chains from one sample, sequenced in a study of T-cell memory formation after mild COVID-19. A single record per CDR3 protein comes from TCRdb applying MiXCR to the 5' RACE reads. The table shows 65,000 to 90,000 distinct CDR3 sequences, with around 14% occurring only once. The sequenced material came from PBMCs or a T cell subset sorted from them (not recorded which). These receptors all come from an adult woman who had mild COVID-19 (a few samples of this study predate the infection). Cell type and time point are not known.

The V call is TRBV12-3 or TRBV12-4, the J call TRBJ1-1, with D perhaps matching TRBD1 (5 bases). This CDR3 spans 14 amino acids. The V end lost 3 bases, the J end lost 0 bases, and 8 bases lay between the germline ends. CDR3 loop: CASSFRQLNTEAFF. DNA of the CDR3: TGTGCCAGCAGTTTTCGACAGTTGAACACTGAAGCTTTCTTT.

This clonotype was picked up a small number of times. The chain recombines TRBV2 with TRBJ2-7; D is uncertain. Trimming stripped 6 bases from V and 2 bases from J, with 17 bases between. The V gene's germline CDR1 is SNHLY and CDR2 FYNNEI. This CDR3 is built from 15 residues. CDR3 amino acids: CASSDKKVYPYEQYF. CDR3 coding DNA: TGTGCCAGCAGCGACAAGAAAGTTTACCCCTACGAGCAGTACTTC.

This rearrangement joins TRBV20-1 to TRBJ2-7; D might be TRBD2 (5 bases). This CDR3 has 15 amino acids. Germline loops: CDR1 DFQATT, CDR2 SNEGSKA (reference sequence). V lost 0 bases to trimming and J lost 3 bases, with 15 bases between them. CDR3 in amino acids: CSARDLSQTIYEQYF. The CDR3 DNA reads TGCAGTGCTAGAGATCTAAGCCAGACTATCTACGAGCAGTACTTC.

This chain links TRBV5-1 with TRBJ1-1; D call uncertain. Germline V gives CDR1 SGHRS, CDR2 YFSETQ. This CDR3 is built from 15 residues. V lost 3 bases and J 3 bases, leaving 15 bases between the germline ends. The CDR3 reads CASSSKAGRDTEAFF. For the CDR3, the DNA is TGCGCCAGCAGCTCCAAGGCCGGCCGGGACACTGAAGCTTTCTTT.

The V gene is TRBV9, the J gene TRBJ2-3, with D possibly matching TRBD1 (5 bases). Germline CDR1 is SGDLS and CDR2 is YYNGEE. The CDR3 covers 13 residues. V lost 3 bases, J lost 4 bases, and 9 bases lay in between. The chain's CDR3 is CASSGSRADTQYF. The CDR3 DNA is TGTGCCAGCAGCGGTAGCAGGGCAGATACGCAGTATTTT. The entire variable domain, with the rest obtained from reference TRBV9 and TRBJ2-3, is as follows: DSGVTQTPKHLITATGQRVTLRCSPRSGDLSVYWYQQSLDQGLQFLIQYYNGEERAKGNILERFSAQQFPDLHSELNLSSLELGDSALYFCASSGSRADTQYFGPGTRLTVL.

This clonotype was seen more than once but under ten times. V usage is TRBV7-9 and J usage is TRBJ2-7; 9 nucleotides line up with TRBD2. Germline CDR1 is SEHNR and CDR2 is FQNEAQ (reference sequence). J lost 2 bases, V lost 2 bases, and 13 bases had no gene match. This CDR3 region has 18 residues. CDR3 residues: CASSLSLGDPSGTYEQYF. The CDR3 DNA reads TGTGCCAGCAGCTTAAGTCTTGGTGATCCTAGCGGGACCTACGAGCAGTACTTC.

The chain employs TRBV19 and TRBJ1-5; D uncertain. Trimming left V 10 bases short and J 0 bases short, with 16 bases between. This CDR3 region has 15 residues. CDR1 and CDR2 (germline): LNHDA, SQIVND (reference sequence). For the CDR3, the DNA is TGTGCCACCGCCCCGGACGGTTATAGCAATCAGCCCCAGCATTTT. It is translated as CATAPDGYSNQPQHF.

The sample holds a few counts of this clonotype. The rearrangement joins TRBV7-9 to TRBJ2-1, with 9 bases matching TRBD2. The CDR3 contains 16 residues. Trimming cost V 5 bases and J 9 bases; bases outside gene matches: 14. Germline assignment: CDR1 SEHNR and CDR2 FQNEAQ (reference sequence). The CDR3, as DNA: TGTGCCAGCAGCCCCCTGGATCTAGCGGGGAGGAGTGAGCAGTTCTTC. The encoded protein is CASSPLDLAGRSEQFF.

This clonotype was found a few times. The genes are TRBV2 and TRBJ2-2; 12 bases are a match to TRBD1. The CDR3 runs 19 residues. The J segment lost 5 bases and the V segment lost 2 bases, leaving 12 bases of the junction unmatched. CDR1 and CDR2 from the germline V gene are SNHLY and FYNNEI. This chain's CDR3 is CASSEKGQGAPVKTGELFF. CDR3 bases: TGTGCCAGCAGTGAAAAGGGACAGGGGGCGCCGGTCAAGACCGGGGAGCTGTTTTTT.

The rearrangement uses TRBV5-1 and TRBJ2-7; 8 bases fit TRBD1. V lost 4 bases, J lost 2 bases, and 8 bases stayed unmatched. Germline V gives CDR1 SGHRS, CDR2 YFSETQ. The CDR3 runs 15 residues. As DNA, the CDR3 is TGCGCCAGCAGCAGTGACAGGGGATTAGCCTACGAGCAGTACTTC. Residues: CASSSDRGLAYEQYF.

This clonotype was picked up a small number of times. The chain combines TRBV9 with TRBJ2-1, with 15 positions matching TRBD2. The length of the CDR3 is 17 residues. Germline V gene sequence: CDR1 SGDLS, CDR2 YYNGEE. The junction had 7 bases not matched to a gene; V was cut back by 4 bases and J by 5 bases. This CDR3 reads CASSLGTSGRTHNEQFF. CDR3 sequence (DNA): TGTGCCAGCAGCCTAGGGACTAGCGGGAGGACCCACAATGAGCAGTTCTTC.

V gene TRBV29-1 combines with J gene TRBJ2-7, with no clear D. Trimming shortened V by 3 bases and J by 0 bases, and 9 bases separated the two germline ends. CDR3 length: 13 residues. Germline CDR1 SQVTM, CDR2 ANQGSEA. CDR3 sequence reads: CSVEVHNSYEQYF. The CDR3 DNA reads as TGCAGCGTTGAGGTACATAACTCCTACGAGCAGTACTTC.

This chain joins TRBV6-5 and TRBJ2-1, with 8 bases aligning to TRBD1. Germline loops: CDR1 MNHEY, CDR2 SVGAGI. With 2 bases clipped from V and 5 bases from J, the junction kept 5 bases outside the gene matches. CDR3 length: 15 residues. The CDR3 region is CASSYGQGRDNEQFF. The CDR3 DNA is TGTGCCAGCAGTTACGGACAGGGACGAGACAATGAGCAGTTCTTC.

The CDR3 reads CSAEQGSSTDTQYF. In nucleotides, the CDR3 is TGCAGTGCTGAACAGGGATCTAGCACAGATACGCAGTATTTT. The rearrangement links TRBV20-1 to TRBJ2-3; D perhaps matches TRBD1 (6 bases). The CDR3 length is 14 residues. V was pared by 5 bases and J by 0 bases, with 12 bases between. In germline, CDR1 is DFQATT, CDR2 SNEGSKA (reference sequence).

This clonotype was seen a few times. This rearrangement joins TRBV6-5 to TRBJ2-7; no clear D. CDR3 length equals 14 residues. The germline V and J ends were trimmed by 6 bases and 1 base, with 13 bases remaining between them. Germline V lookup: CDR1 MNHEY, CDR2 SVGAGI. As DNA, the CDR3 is TGTGCCAGCAGATCCTATCAGGCGTCCTACGAGCAGTACTTC. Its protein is CASRSYQASYEQYF.

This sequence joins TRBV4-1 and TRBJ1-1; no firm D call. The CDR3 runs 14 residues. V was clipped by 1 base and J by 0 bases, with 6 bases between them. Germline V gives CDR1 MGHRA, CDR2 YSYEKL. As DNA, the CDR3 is TGCGCCAGCAGCCAAGCGGACTTGAACACTGAAGCTTTCTTT. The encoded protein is CASSQADLNTEAFF.

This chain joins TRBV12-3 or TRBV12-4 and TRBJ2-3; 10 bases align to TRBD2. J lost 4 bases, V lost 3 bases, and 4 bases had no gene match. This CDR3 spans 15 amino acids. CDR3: CASSLGTSVADTQYF. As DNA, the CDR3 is TGTGCCAGCAGTTTGGGGACTAGCGTCGCAGATACGCAGTATTTT.

CDR3 bases: TGCGCCAGCAGCGCGCAGGGCCGAGGAAACTATGGCTACACCTTC. This sequence encodes CASSAQGRGNYGYTF. The V call is TRBV5-1, the J call TRBJ1-2; tentative D call: TRBD1 (5 bases). The CDR3 sequence is 15 residues long. Between the trimmed V and J ends, which lost 4 bases and 2 bases, there was a span of 15 bases. The germline V gene has CDR1 SGHRS and CDR2 YFSETQ.

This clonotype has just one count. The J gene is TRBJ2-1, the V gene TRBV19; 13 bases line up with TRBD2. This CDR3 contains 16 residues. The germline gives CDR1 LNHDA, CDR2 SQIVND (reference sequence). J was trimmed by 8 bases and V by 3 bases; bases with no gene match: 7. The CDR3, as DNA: TGTGCCAGTAGTATCCGCTGGACTAGCGGGAGACATGAGCAGTTCTTC. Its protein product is CASSIRWTSGRHEQFF.

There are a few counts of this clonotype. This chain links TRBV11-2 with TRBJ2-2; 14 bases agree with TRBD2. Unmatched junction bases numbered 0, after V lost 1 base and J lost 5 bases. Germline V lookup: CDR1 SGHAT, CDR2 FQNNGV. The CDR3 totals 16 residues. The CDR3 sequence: CASSLGTSGRTGELFF. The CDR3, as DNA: TGTGCCAGCAGCTTAGGGACTAGCGGGAGGACCGGGGAGCTGTTTTTT.

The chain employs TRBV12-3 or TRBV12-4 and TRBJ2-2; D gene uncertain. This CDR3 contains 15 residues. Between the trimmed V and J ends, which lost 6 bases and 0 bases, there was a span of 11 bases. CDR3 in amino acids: CASSPLPSNTGELFF. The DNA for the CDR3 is TGTGCCAGCAGCCCCCTCCCCTCGAACACCGGGGAGCTGTTTTTT.

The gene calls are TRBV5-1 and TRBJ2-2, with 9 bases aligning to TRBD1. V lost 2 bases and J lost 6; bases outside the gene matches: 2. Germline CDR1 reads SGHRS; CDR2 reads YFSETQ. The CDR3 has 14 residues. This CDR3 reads CASSFRQGAGELFF. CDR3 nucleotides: TGCGCCAGCAGCTTCAGACAGGGGGCCGGGGAGCTGTTTTTT.

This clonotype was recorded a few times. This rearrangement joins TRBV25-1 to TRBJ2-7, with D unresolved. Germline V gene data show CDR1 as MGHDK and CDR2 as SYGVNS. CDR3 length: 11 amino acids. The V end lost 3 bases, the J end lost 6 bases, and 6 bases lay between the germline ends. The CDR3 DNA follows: TGTGCCAGCAGTGACCGCCCCGAGCAGTACTTC. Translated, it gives CASSDRPEQYF.

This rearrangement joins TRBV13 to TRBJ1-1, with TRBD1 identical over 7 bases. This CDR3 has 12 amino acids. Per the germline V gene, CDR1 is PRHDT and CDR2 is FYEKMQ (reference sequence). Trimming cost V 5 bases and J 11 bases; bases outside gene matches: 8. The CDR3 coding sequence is TGTGCCAGCAGCCCCCGGGACAGCGGGGCTTTCTTT. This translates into CASSPRDSGAFF.

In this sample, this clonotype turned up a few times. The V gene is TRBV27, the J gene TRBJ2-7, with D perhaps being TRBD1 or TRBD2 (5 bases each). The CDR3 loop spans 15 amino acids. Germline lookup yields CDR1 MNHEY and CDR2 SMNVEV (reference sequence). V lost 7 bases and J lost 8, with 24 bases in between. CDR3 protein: CASIQIRDPLRQQYF. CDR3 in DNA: TGTGCCAGCATCCAAATCCGGGACCCCCTCCGCCAGCAGTACTTC.

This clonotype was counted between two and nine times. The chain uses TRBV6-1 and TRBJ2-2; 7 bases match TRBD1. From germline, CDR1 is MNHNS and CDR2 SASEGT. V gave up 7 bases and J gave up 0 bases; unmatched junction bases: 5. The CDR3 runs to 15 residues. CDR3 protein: CASTEQGANTGELFF. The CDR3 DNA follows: TGTGCCAGCACGGAGCAGGGGGCGAACACCGGGGAGCTGTTTTTT.

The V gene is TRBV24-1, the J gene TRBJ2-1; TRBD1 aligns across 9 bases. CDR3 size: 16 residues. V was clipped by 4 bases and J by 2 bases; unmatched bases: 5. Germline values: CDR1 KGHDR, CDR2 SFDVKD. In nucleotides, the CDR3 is TGTGCCACCAGTGACTCTGGACAGGGGACCTACAATGAGCAGTTCTTC. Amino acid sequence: CATSDSGQGTYNEQFF.

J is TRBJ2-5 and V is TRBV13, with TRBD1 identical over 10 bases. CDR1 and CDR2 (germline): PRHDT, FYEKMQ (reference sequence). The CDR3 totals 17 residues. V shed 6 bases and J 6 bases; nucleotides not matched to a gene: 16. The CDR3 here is CASSRYDPGQGFKTQYF. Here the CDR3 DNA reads TGTGCCAGCAGTCGTTATGATCCGGGACAGGGGTTTAAGACCCAGTACTTC.